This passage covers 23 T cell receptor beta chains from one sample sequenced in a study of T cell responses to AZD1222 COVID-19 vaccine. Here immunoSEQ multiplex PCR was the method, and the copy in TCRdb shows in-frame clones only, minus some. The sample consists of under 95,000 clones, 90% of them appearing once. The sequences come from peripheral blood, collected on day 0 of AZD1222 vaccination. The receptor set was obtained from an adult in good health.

In DNA form, the CDR3 reads TGTGCCAGTAGTCTGGACGGCCCAAGCACAGATACGCAGTATTTT. Translation: CASSLDGPSTDTQYF. V is TRBV19 and J is TRBJ2-3; D is uncertain. The length of the CDR3 is 15 residues. With 5 bases removed from V and 0 bases from J, the gap between germline ends came to 12 bases. Germline V gene sequence: CDR1 LNHDA, CDR2 SQIVND (reference sequence). The variable domain in full, completed from reference TRBV19 and TRBJ2-3, reads DGGITQSPKYLFRKEGQNVTLSCEQNLNHDAMYWYRQDPGQGLRLIYYSQIVNDFQKGDIAEGYSVSREKKESFPLTVTSAQKNPTAFYLCASSLDGPSTDTQYFGPGTRLTVL.

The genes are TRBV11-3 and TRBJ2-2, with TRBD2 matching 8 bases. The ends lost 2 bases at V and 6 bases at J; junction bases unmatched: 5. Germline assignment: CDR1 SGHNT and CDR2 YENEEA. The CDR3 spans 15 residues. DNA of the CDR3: TGTGCCAGCAGCTTATCGGGGGGGCAGGCCGGGGAGCTGTTTTTT. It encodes CASSLSGGQAGELFF.

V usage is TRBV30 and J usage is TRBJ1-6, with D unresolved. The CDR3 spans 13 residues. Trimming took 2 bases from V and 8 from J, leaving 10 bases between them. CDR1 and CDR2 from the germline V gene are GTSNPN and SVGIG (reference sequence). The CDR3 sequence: CAWSTQTYSPLHF. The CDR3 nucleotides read TGTGCCTGGAGTACTCAGACTTATTCACCCCTCCACTTT.

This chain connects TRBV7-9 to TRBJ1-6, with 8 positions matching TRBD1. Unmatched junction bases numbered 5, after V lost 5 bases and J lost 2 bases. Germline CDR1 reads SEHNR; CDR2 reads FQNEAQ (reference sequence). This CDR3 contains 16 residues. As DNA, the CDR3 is TGTGCCAGCAGCGCAGGGGGCGGCACCTATAATTCACCCCTCCACTTT. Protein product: CASSAGGGTYNSPLHF.

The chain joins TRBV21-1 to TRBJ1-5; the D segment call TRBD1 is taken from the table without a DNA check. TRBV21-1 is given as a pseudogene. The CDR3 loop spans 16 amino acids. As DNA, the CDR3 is TGTGCCAGCAGCAAAGTTACAGGGCGCGGCAATCAGCCCCAGCATTTT. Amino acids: CASSKVTGRGNQPQHF.

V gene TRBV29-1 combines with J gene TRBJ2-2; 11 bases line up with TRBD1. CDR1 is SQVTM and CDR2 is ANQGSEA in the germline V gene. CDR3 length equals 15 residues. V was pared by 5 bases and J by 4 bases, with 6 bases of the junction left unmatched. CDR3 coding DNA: TGCAGCGTTAAACCCGGGACAGGGGGCACCGGGGAGCTGTTTTTT. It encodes CSVKPGTGGTGELFF.

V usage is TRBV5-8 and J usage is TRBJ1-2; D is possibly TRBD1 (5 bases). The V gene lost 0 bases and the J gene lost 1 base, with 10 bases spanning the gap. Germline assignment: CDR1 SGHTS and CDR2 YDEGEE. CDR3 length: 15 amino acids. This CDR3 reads CASSLAYDSNYGYTF. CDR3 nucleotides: TGTGCCAGCAGCTTGGCCTACGACAGTAACTATGGCTACACCTTC.

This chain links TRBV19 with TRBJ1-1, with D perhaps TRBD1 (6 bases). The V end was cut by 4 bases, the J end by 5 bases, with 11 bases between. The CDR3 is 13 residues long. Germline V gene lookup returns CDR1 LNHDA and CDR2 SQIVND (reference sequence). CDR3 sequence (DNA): TGTGCCAGTAGTACGTTAGGGGGTACTGAAGCTTTCTTT. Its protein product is CASSTLGGTEAFF.

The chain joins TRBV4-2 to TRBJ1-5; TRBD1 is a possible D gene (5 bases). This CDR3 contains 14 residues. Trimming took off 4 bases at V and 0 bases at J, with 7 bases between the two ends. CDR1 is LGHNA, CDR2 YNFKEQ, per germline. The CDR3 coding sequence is TGTGCCAGCAGCCGGGGGTATAGCAATCAGCCCCAGCATTTT. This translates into CASSRGYSNQPQHF.

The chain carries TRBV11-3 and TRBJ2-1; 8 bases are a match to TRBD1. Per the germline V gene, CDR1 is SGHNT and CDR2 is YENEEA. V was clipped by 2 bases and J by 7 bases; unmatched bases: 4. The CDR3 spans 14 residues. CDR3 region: CASSLSRGLNEQFF. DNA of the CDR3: TGTGCCAGCAGCTTATCCAGGGGGCTTAATGAGCAGTTCTTC.

The CDR3 DNA reads as TGTGCCAGCAGTTACCCACAAGGTCTGGGGCGTGCGGAGACTGAAGCTTTCTTT. It encodes CASSYPQGLGRAETEAFF. V usage is TRBV6-2 or TRBV6-3 and J usage is TRBJ1-1; D might be TRBD1 (5 bases). This CDR3 has 18 amino acids. V dropped 2 bases and J dropped 5 bases, with 24 bases sitting between them. Germline loops: CDR1 MNHEY, CDR2 SVGEGT.

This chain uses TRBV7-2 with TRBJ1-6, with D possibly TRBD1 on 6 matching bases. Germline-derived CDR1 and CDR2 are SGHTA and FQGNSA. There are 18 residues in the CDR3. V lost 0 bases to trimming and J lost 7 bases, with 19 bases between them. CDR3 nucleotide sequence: TGTGCCAGCAGCTTAGCACCTTACAGGGCCCGGGGGAATTCACCCCTCCACTTT. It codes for CASSLAPYRARGNSPLHF.

The CDR3 DNA reads as TGCAGCGTTGAAGATCGAGGTTCTGGAAACACCATATATTTT. Translated: CSVEDRGSGNTIYF. V usage is TRBV29-1 and J usage is TRBJ1-3; D is unresolved. The CDR3 spans 14 residues. In germline, CDR1 is SQVTM, CDR2 ANQGSEA. Trimming stripped 0 bases from V and 1 base from J, with 7 bases between.

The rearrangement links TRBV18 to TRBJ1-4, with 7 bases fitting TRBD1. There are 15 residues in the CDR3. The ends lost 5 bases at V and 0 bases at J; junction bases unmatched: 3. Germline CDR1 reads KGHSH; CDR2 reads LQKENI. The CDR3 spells CASSAGQTTNEKLFF. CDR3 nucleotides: TGTGCCAGCTCAGCGGGACAGACAACTAATGAAAAACTGTTTTTT.

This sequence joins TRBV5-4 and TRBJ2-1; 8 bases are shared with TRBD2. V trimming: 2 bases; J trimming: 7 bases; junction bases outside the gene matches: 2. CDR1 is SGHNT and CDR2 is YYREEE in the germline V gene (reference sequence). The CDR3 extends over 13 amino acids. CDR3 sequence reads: CASSLQRGNEQFF. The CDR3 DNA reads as TGTGCCAGCAGCTTACAGCGGGGGAATGAGCAGTTCTTC. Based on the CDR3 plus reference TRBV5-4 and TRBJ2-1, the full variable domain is ETGVTQSPTHLIKTRGQQVTLRCSSQSGHNTVSWYQQALGQGPQFIFQYYREEENGRGNFPPRFSGLQFPNYSSELNVNALELDDSALYLCASSLQRGNEQFFGPGTRLTVL.

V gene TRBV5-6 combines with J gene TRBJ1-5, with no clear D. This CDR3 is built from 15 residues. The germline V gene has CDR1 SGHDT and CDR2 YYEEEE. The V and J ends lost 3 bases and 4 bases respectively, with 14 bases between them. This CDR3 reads CASSSPSQQNQPQHF. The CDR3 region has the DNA TGTGCCAGCAGCTCCCCTTCCCAGCAGAATCAGCCCCAGCATTTT.

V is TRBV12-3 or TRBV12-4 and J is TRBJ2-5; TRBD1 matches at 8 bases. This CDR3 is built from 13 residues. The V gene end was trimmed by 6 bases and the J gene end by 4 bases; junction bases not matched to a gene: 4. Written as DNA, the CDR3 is TGTGCCAGCAGCACCAGGGGGCGAGAGACCCAGTACTTC. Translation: CASSTRGRETQYF.

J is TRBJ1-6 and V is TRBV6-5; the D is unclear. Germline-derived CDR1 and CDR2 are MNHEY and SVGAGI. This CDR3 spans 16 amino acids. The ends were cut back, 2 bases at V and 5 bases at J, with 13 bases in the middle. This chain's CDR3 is CASSYRAGGNNSPLHF. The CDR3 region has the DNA TGTGCCAGCAGTTACCGGGCAGGTGGGAATAATTCACCCCTCCACTTT.

The CDR3 loop reads CASSDEGYEQYF. The CDR3 DNA sequence: TGTGCCAGCAGTGACGAGGGCTACGAGCAGTACTTC. The chain has TRBV6-4 and TRBJ2-7; TRBD2 is a possible D gene (5 bases). V gave up 2 bases and J gave up 3 bases, with 5 bases separating them. CDR1 MRHNA and CDR2 SNTAGT come from the germline V gene. The CDR3 spans 12 residues.

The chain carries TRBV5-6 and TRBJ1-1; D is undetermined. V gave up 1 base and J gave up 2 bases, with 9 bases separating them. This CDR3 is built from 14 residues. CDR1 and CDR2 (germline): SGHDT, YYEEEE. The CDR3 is CASSLPGINTEAFF. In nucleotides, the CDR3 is TGTGCCAGCAGCTTGCCCGGGATCAACACTGAAGCTTTCTTT.

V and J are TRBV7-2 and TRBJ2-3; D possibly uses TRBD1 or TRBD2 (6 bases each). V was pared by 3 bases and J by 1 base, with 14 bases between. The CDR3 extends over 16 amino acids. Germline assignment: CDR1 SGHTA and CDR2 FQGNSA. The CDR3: CASSLFVGGRTDTQYF. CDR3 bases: TGTGCCAGCAGCTTGTTCGTGGGGGGCCGCACAGATACGCAGTATTTT. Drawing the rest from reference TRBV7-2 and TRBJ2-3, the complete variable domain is GAGVSQSPSNKVTEKGKDVELRCDPISGHTALYWYRQSLGQGLEFLIYFQGNSAPDKSGLPSDRFSAERTGGSVSTLTIQRTQQEDSAVYLCASSLFVGGRTDTQYFGPGTRLTVL.

The DNA of the CDR3 is TGCAGCGTTTTCGGGGTAAATGAGCAGTTCTTC. As protein: CSVFGVNEQFF. The gene calls are TRBV29-1 and TRBJ2-1; maybe TRBD2 (5 bases). Trimming removed 5 bases from V and 7 bases from J, with 9 bases in between. The CDR3 totals 11 residues. The germline CDR1 and CDR2 sequences are SQVTM and ANQGSEA.

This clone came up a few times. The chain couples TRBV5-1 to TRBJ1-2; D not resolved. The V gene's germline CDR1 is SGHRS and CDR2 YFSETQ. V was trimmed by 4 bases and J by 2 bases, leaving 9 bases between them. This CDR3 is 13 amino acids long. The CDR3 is CASSVSRNYGYTF. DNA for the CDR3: TGCGCCAGCAGCGTCTCAAGGAACTATGGCTACACCTTC.